This T cell receptor beta chain was recorded in a study of blood T cell repertoires in COVID-19. Only in-frame clones appear in the TCRdb table, and some are missing; sequencing was by immunoSEQ multiplex PCR. The data contain more than 150,000 clones, over 75% of them seen just once; the ten biggest clones take up 7% to 8%. Residents of about 25 US areas, aged roughly 18 to 89 years, made up the participants. Cohort allocation depended upon clinical history that participants reported. In Cohort 3, a recovered donor had either two negative PCRs, clearance, or symptom resolution. Details on this clone: Other DNA sequences in the sample encode the same CDR3.

Between the trimmed V and J ends, which lost 4 bases and 0 bases, there was a span of 9 bases. Germline CDR1 is SNHLY and CDR2 is FYNNEI. The CDR3 contains 15 residues. This receptor was identified in a woman aged 50 to 65 who had recovered from COVID-19. The sequencing input was PBMCs or T cells enriched from blood (not recorded which). The chain couples TRBV2 to TRBJ1-4, with D possibly being TRBD1 (5 bases). CDR3 sequence: CASSATGATNEKLFF. For the CDR3, the DNA is TGTGCCAGCAGTGCAACAGGTGCAACTAATGAAAAACTGTTTTTT.